This T cell receptor (beta chain) originates from a study of regulatory T cells in long-lasting Graves disease. Study-level information: For under 3 months, newly diagnosed Graves' patients had been taking antithyroid drugs. Study results and caveats: Whereas 1,000 or so public clonotypes were shared by new patients, persistent patients shared more, at 2,500 to 3,500. Possibly, too few samples lowered accuracy.

Trimming left V 8 bases short and J 8 bases short, with 28 bases between. In germline, CDR1 is LNHDA, CDR2 SQIVND (reference sequence). This CDR3 has 16 amino acids. This clonotype was seen only a few times. The antigen remains unidentified. Arm-PCR of CDR3 regions with iRepertoire HTBI primers generated TCR beta libraries. TCRdb called the multiplex PCR reads again in MiXCR, with one record for every CDR3 protein. Of 450,000 to 600,000 distinct CDR3 sequences listed, about 13% are singletons. Time point defined: newly diagnosed GD, antithyroid drugs for less than 3 months. The TCR library was prepared using RNA isolated from PBMCs. This sample was shared with a second study, whose subject was T cells in Graves' hyperthyroidism and ophthalmopathy. From that report: Model-based prediction identified ophthalmopathy a median around seven months prior to its onset.

The sequencing used peripheral blood mononuclear cells (PBMCs), collected at new diagnosis, from a patient treated with antithyroid drugs. The chain links TRBV19 to TRBJ2-7, with D tentatively TRBD1 (5 bases). The TCR originated in a young man with Graves disease. The CDR3 loop is CASRDQQVPLSGKQYF. CDR3 bases: TGTGCCAGTCGTGATCAACAGGTTCCTCTCTCTGGCAAGCAGTACTTC.